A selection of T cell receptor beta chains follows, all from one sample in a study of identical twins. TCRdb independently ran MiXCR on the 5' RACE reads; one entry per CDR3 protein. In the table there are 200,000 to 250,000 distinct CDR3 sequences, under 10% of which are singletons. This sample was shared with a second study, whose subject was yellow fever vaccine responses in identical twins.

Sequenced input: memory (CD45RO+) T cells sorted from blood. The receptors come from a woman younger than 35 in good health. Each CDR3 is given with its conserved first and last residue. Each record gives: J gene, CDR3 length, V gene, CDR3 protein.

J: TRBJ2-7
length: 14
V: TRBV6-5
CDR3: CASSYARDRGEQYF

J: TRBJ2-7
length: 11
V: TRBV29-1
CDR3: CSVETTYEQYF

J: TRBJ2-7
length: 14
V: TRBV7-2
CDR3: CASSLARGSREQYF

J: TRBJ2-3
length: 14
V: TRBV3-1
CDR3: CASSRSGSRDTQYF

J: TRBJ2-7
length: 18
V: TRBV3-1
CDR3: CASSHPPGFSGGSYEQYF

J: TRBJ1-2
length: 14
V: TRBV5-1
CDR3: CASSPQTRAGGYTF

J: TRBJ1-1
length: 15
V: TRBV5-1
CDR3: CASSSRGRTNTEAFF

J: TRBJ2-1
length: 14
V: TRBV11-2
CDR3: CASSLTDSYNEQFF

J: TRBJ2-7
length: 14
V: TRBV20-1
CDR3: CSARDWTPSYEQYF

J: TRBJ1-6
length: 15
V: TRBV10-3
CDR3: CAISEPGTGWSPLHF

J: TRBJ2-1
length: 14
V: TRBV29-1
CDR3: CSAGNNFDGNEQFF

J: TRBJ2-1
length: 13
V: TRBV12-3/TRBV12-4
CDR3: CATLEQAYNEQFF

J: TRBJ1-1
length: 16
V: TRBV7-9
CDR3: CASSFASGLGNTEAFF

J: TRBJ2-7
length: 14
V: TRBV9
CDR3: CASSVTSGDYEQYF

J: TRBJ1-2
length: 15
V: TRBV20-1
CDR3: CSASRLDFKDYGYTF

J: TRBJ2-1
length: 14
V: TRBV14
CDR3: CASSRGTRHNEQFF

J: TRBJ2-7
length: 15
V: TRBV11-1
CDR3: CASSLEAGQIYEQYF

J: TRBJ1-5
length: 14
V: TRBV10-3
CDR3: CAISEQAGNQPQHF

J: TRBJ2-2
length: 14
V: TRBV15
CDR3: CATSRALLAGELFF

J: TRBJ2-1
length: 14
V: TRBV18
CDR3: CASSRVADYNEQFF

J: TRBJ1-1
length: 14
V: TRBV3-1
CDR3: CASSRLESNTEAFF

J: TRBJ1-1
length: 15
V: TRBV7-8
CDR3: CASSLAPGGRTEAFF

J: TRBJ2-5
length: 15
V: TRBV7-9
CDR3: CASSHQRTGKETQYF

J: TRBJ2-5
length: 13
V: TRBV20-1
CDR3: CSARDFSGETQYF

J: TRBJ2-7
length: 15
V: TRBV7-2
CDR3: CASSLGTASSYEQYF

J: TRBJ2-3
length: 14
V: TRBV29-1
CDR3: CSVDASGDLRTQYF

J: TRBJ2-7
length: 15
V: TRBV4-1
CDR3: CASSPGLAGSYEQYF

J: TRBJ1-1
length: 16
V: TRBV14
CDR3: CASSPFEATGNTEAFF

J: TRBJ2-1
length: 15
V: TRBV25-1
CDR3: CASSEVRFRAREQFF

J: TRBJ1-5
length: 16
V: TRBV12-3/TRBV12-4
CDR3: CASRATDGGLSQPQHF

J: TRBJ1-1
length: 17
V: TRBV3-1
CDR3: CASSQDRTGEENTEAFF

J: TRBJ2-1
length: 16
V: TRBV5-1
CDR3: CASSLARGSSYNEQFF

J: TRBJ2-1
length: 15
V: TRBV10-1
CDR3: CASSLGGSGGDEQFF

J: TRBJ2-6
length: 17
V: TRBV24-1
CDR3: CATSGTGGLAGANVLTF

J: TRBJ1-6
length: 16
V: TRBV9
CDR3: CASSGVGSSYNSPLHF

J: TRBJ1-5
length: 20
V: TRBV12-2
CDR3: CASRLARWADPAEANQPQHF

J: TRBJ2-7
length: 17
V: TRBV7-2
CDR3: CASSSGLAGGPAYEQYF

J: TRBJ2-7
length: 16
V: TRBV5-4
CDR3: CASSLGIPQRTYEQYF

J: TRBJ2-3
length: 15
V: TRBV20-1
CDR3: CSARDPGGAGDTQYF

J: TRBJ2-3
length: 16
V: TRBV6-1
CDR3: CASSRALKGVTDTQYF

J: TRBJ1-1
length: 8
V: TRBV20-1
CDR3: CSASEAFF